This T cell receptor (beta chain) was identified in a study of T cells after yellow fever vaccination. Whole-study results and caveats: Researchers cautioned that FACS-sorted repertoires could harbor abundant clonotypes contaminating from the bulk population.

Comment on this clonotype: Its cognate antigen is unknown.

Trimming stripped 7 bases from V and 0 bases from J, with 9 bases between. The CDR3 has 13 amino acids. A universal primer site and UMIs were added as TCR cDNA was made by 5'RACE template switching. TCRdb re-called the 5' RACE reads with MiXCR, one entry per CDR3 protein. This sample yields about 630,000 distinct CDR3 sequences, of which around 12% are seen a single time; around 14% belongs to the top ten. V is TRBV12-3 or TRBV12-4 and J is TRBJ2-5, with D possibly called TRBD1 or TRBD2 (5 bases each). The source material was PBMCs, sampled on the day of the yellow fever booster vaccination. The sequence was collected from a man in his thirties or forties who received the YFV17D yellow fever vaccine. CDR3 DNA sequence: TGTGCCAGCACGCTGGGACACCAAGAGACCCAGTACTTC. Its protein product is CASTLGHQETQYF.